This T cell receptor beta chain stems from a study of T cells in localized non-small cell lung cancer. Some clones are missing from TCRdb's copy, which holds only in-frame ones; the method was immunoSEQ multiplex PCR. The sample consists of about 35,000 clones, approximately 90% of them appearing once. There are 14 residues in the CDR3. The trim removed 4 bases at V and 7 bases at J, leaving 6 bases unmatched. CDR1 SGHNT and CDR2 YYREEE come from the germline V gene (reference sequence). Study conclusions and caveats: Uninvolved adjacent lung showed higher T cell clonality than tumor. The study detected a median approximately 57 of the top 100 tumor clones in adjacent lung.

Remarks on this clone: What it recognizes is unknown.

The sequencing here drew on peripheral blood mononuclear cells, taken before any cancer treatment. V gene TRBV5-4 combines with J gene TRBJ2-1; 9 bases are shared with TRBD2. The sequence came from a female donor over 55 with stage II lung adenocarcinoma. CDR3 bases: TGTGCCAGCAGCCTTAGCGGGGGAGGGAATGAGCAGTTCTTC. It yields the protein CASSLSGGGNEQFF.